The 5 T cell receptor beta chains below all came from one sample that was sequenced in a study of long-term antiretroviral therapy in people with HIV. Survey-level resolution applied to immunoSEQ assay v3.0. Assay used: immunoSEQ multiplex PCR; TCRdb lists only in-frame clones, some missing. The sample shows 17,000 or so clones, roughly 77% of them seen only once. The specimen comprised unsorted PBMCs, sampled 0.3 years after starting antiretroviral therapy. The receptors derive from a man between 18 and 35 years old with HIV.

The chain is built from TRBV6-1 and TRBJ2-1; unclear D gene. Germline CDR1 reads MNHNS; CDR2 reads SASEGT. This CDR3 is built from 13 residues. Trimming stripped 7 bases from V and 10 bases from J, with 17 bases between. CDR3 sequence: CASTRTRQSEQFF. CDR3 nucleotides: TGTGCCAGCACCAGGACGAGGCAATCAGAGCAGTTCTTC.

DNA of the CDR3: TGTGCCAGCAGTTACTGGCAGGGGACCGGGGAGCTGTTTTTT. Translated: CASSYWQGTGELFF. V and J are TRBV6-6 and TRBJ2-2; possible D gene TRBD1, 6 bases. CDR1 is MNHNY and CDR2 is SVGAGI in the germline V gene (reference sequence). CDR3 size: 14 residues. V was cut by 1 base and J by 5 bases, with 8 bases left in between.

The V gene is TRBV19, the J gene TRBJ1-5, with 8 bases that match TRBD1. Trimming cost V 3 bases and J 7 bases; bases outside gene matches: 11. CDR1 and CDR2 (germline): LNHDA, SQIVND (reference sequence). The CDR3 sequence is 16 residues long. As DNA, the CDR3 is TGTGCCAGTAGTATCTTCCAGGGGGCGCGGGGACAGCCCCAGCATTTT. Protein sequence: CASSIFQGARGQPQHF.

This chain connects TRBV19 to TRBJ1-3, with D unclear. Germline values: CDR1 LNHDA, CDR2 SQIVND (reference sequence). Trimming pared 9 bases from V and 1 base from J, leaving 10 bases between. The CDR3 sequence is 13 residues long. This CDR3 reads CASQHVSGNTIYF. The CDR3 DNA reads TGTGCCAGCCAACATGTTTCTGGAAACACCATATATTTT.

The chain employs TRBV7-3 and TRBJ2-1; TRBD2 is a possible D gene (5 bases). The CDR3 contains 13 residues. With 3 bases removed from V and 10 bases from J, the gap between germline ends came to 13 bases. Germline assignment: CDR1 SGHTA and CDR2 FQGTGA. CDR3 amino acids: CASSLGGTGEQFF. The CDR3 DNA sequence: TGTGCCAGCAGCTTGGGCGGTACGGGGGAGCAGTTCTTC.